What follows describes a single T cell receptor beta chain. Its antigen remains unknown. The treatment denotes: roughly 18 received Ad26.COV2.S at low or high dose, single or two shots; about five received placebo; per-sample allocation not given. Each sample was drawn 63 days after the first injection (of vaccine or placebo). The vaccine delivered Wuhan-strain SARS-CoV-2 spike through an Ad26 vector. This CDR3 region has 15 residues. The germline V and J ends were trimmed by 3 bases and 6 bases, with 14 bases remaining between them. Germline lookup yields CDR1 SGHNT and CDR2 YENEEA. The sample originates from a study of Ad26.COV2.S vaccination and SARS-CoV-2 variants. The wider study: Enrollment placed the donor in the COV1001 Ad26.COV2.S trial arm.

The table came from immunoSEQ multiplex PCR; TCRdb's copy has only in-frame clones and leaves some out. The table includes roughly 330,000 clones, about 90% detected once. General observations from the study: Analyses that measured TCR breadth and depth may have underestimated total T cell responses. Spike-specific TCR breadth was greater in vaccine than placebo recipients.

The sequencing here drew on peripheral blood, taken in a trial of Ad26.COV2.S vaccine versus placebo. The TCR was taken from a person between 18 and 65 years old who received the Ad26.COV2.S COVID-19 vaccine or a placebo. The genes are TRBV11-3 and TRBJ1-4, with D unclear. The CDR3 spells CASSFPGHGDEKLFF. DNA for the CDR3: TGTGCCAGCAGCTTCCCGGGTCATGGGGATGAAAAACTGTTTTTT.